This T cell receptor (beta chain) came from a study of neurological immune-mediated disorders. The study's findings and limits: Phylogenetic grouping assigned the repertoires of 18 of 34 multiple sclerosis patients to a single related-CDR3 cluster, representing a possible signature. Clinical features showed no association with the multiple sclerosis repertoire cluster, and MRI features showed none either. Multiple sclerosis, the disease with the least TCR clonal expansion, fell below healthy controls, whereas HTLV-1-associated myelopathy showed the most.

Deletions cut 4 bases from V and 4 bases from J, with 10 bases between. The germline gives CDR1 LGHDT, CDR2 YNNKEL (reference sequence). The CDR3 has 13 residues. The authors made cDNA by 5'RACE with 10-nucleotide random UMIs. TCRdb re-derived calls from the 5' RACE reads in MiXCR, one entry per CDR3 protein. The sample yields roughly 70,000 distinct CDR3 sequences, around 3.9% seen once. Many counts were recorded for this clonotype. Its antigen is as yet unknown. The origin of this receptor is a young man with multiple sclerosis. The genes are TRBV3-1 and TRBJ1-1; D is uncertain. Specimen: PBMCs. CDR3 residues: CASSPLRGTEAFF. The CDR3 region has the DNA TGTGCCAGCAGCCCCCTCCGGGGCACTGAAGCTTTCTTT.